The 21 T cell receptor beta chains reported below all come from one sample, sequenced in a study of blood T cell repertoires in COVID-19. Generated by immunoSEQ multiplex PCR, the TCRdb table keeps only in-frame clones and is missing some. The repertoire includes over 200,000 clones, roughly 92% of them detected once, and 0.8% to 1% sits in the top ten. Sequenced input: peripheral blood. Receptor source: a man between 60 and 75 years old with COVID-19, enrolled during active disease.

The rearrangement joins TRBV9 to TRBJ2-7; the match to TRBD1 covers 11 bases. In germline, CDR1 is SGDLS, CDR2 YYNGEE. The CDR3 covers 15 residues. Germline trimming cut 2 bases from V and 3 bases from J; bases unmatched to any gene: 4. The CDR3 bases are TGTGCCAGCAGCGTGGGACAGGGGGGTTACTACGAGCAGTACTTC. As protein: CASSVGQGGYYEQYF.

The V call is TRBV29-1, the J call TRBJ1-2; 10 bases fit TRBD1. CDR1 is SQVTM and CDR2 is ANQGSEA in the germline V gene. Trimming took 6 bases from V and 8 from J; bases not matched to a gene: 12. There are 14 residues in the CDR3. The CDR3 protein is CSVERQGAIKGYTF. The CDR3 nucleotides are TGCAGCGTCGAACGACAGGGGGCTATCAAGGGCTACACCTTC.

This chain links TRBV29-1 with TRBJ2-2; D is uncertain. The V end lost 4 bases, the J end lost 9 bases, and 6 bases lay between the germline ends. The germline V gene has CDR1 SQVTM and CDR2 ANQGSEA. This CDR3 contains 10 residues. The CDR3 region has the DNA TGCAGCGTTGGAGACAGGGAGCTGTTTTTT. It translates to CSVGDRELFF.

This rearrangement joins TRBV7-2 to TRBJ2-7; the D is unclear. The CDR3 covers 15 residues. The germline gives CDR1 SGHTA, CDR2 FQGNSA. V was clipped by 2 bases and J by 2 bases, with 13 bases between them. The CDR3 DNA sequence: TGTGCCAGCAGCTTATATCCGAACTCCCCCTACGAGCAGTACTTC. It yields the protein CASSLYPNSPYEQYF.

This chain links TRBV9 with TRBJ2-3; D might be TRBD1 (5 bases). Trimming left V 2 bases short and J 2 bases short, with 12 bases between. CDR1 SGDLS and CDR2 YYNGEE come from the germline V gene. CDR3 length equals 15 residues. In DNA, the CDR3 is TGTGCCAGCAGCGTGCAGGGTTCTACCACAGATACGCAGTATTTT. This gives the protein CASSVQGSTTDTQYF. Based on the CDR3 plus reference TRBV9 and TRBJ2-3, the full variable domain is DSGVTQTPKHLITATGQRVTLRCSPRSGDLSVYWYQQSLDQGLQFLIQYYNGEERAKGNILERFSAQQFPDLHSELNLSSLELGDSALYFCASSVQGSTTDTQYFGPGTRLTVL.

The chain joins TRBV27 to TRBJ2-7; D might be TRBD1 (5 bases). This CDR3 spans 15 amino acids. V lost 0 bases and J 4 bases, leaving 13 bases between the germline ends. Per the germline V gene, CDR1 is MNHEY and CDR2 is SMNVEV (reference sequence). The CDR3 nucleotides read TGTGCCAGCAGTTTATCGGCAGGGCTGGCGTACGAGCAGTACTTC. Translating it yields CASSLSAGLAYEQYF.

V usage is TRBV7-8 and J usage is TRBJ1-1, with D possibly TRBD1 on 6 matching bases. Trimming shortened V by 2 bases and J by 4 bases, and 17 bases separated the two germline ends. The CDR3 runs to 16 residues. Germline-derived CDR1 and CDR2 are SGHVS and FQNEAQ. The CDR3 sequence is CASSLIEGQGRTEAFF. The CDR3, as DNA: TGTGCCAGCAGCTTAATCGAGGGGCAGGGGCGCACTGAAGCTTTCTTT.

The chain joins TRBV5-4 to TRBJ1-4; 7 bases fit TRBD1. This CDR3 spans 15 amino acids. With 4 bases clipped from V and 4 bases from J, the junction kept 7 bases outside the gene matches. The germline V gene has CDR1 SGHNT and CDR2 YYREEE (reference sequence). In DNA form, the CDR3 reads TGTGCCAGCAGCCGCACCGGGACAGATAATGAAAAACTGTTTTTT. It specifies CASSRTGTDNEKLFF.

The V gene is TRBV7-3, the J gene TRBJ2-7; 9 positions agree with TRBD1. CDR3 size: 14 residues. Germline CDR1 reads SGHTA; CDR2 reads FQGTGA. The J segment lost 5 bases and the V segment lost 3 bases, leaving 5 bases of the junction unmatched. The CDR3 DNA reads TGTGCCAGCAGCTTGGGGACAGGGAGGGACGAGCAGTACTTC. This translates into CASSLGTGRDEQYF.

V gene TRBV5-4 combines with J gene TRBJ2-7; D might be TRBD2 (5 bases). The germline V and J ends were trimmed by 5 bases and 5 bases, with 20 bases remaining between them. Germline lookup yields CDR1 SGHNT and CDR2 YYREEE (reference sequence). CDR3 length: 15 residues. CDR3 loop: CASRSGGLGGNEQYF. CDR3 DNA: TGTGCCAGCAGGTCCGGCGGACTTGGAGGAAACGAGCAGTACTTC.

The chain joins TRBV9 to TRBJ2-3; D remains ambiguous. Looked up from germline, CDR1 is SGDLS and CDR2 is YYNGEE. The CDR3 contains 15 residues. With 3 bases removed from V and 2 bases from J, the gap between germline ends came to 13 bases. The CDR3 loop reads CASSALSTNTDTQYF. CDR3 sequence (DNA): TGTGCCAGCAGCGCCCTTTCTACGAACACAGATACGCAGTATTTT.

The V and J genes are TRBV19 and TRBJ2-7, with 8 bases aligning to TRBD1. J was trimmed by 2 bases and V by 4 bases; bases with no gene match: 7. The CDR3 runs to 15 residues. Germline V gene lookup returns CDR1 LNHDA and CDR2 SQIVND (reference sequence). The CDR3 reads CASSTRDRLAYEQYF. CDR3 nucleotides: TGTGCCAGTAGTACGAGGGACAGGCTTGCCTACGAGCAGTACTTC.

The V and J genes are TRBV3-1 (or the pseudogene TRBV3-2) and TRBJ2-7, with TRBD1 as a possible D gene (5 bases). Germline V gene data show CDR1 as LGHDT and CDR2 as YNNKEL (reference sequence). The length of the CDR3 is 14 residues. V lost 0 bases to trimming and J lost 3 bases, with 9 bases between them. This chain's CDR3 is CASSQDPDSYEQYF. The CDR3 DNA reads as TGTGCCAGCAGCCAAGATCCCGACAGCTACGAGCAGTACTTC.

The chain couples TRBV6-5 to TRBJ1-3; the match to TRBD1 covers 9 bases. The CDR3 runs to 15 residues. Germline CDR1 is MNHEY and CDR2 is SVGAGI. Germline trimming cut 6 bases from V and 2 bases from J; bases unmatched to any gene: 5. CDR3 sequence: CASSSDRGAGNTIYF. CDR3 DNA sequence: TGTGCCAGCAGCTCGGACAGGGGCGCTGGAAACACCATATATTTT.

This sequence joins TRBV7-9 and TRBJ2-1, with 7 bases identical to TRBD2. The V gene's germline CDR1 is SEHNR and CDR2 FQNEAQ (reference sequence). V shed 0 bases, J shed 7 bases, and the junction held 3 bases outside the gene matches. The CDR3 is 14 residues long. CDR3: CASSLAREANEQFF. The DNA for the CDR3 is TGTGCCAGCAGCTTAGCCCGGGAGGCGAATGAGCAGTTCTTC.

The chain recombines TRBV12-3 or TRBV12-4 with TRBJ2-5; perhaps TRBD2 as D (6 bases). V lost 8 bases and J lost 9, with 16 bases in between. The CDR3 length is 12 residues. CDR3 bases: TGTGCCAGCGGCCGGGGGTCGGGGGCCCAGTACTTC. This codes for CASGRGSGAQYF.

This chain joins TRBV9 and TRBJ2-1; 10 positions match TRBD2. The V gene's germline CDR1 is SGDLS and CDR2 YYNGEE. The CDR3 runs 20 residues. The V and J ends lost 4 bases and 2 bases, in that order; junction bases with no gene match: 18. CDR3 nucleotides: TGTGCCAGCAGCCCCCGACCGGGAAAGTCTAGCGGGAGCCCCTACAATGAGCAGTTCTTC. It codes for CASSPRPGKSSGSPYNEQFF.

This chain links TRBV12-5 with TRBJ2-7; tentatively, D is TRBD2 (6 bases). Trimming stripped 7 bases from V and 4 bases from J, with 17 bases between. The CDR3 sequence is 14 residues long. In germline, CDR1 is LGHNT, CDR2 FRNRAP. CDR3 protein: CASAMGGFQYEQYF. In DNA form, the CDR3 reads TGTGCTAGTGCCATGGGGGGTTTTCAATACGAGCAGTACTTC.

The V gene is TRBV19, the J gene TRBJ2-1; 12 bases align to TRBD2. The CDR3 sequence is 15 residues long. Germline-derived CDR1 and CDR2 are LNHDA and SQIVND (reference sequence). V lost 7 bases and J lost 5; bases outside the gene matches: 6. The chain's CDR3 is CASKTGLAGNNEQFF. The DNA of the CDR3 is TGTGCCAGTAAGACGGGACTAGCGGGTAACAATGAGCAGTTCTTC.

With regard to this clone: This sample also contains other DNA sequences that code for the same CDR3. This chain uses TRBV7-2 with TRBJ1-2; D may be TRBD1 (5 bases). This CDR3 region has 13 residues. CDR1 is SGHTA, CDR2 FQGNSA, per germline. Trimming removed 5 bases at V and 3 bases at J, with 10 bases between. This chain's CDR3 is CASSTDSYYGYTF. CDR3 nucleotide sequence: TGTGCCAGCAGCACCGACAGTTACTATGGCTACACCTTC.

This clone has only one observation. This chain's CDR3 is CASSVNSGGSTGELFF. CDR3 in DNA: TGTGCCAGCAGCGTTAATAGCGGGGGGTCCACCGGGGAGCTGTTTTTT. The chain has TRBV9 and TRBJ2-2; 10 bases align to TRBD2. Trimming at V came to 2 bases and at J to 4 bases, leaving 5 bases not matched to a gene. The CDR3 has 16 residues. Germline values: CDR1 SGDLS, CDR2 YYNGEE.